These 8 T cell receptor beta chains were sequenced from one sample in a study of shared clonotypes between healthy human individuals. Profiling relied on immunoSEQ multiplex PCR, and the TCRdb table lists in-frame clones only, not all of them. The sample lists approximately 2,200,000 clones; 85% to 95% were seen once. In the naive CD8 group, cells lacked CD45RO and were positively selected for CCR7, so terminally differentiated effector memory CD45RA+ cells were left out. The source material was naive CD8+ T cells from PBMCs. Every receptor here comes from a man aged 18 to 35 in good health. Some clones in this sample may be carry-over from other donors' samples.

This chain links TRBV19 with TRBJ2-1, with 7 bases aligning to TRBD2. The CDR3 length is 16 residues. J was trimmed by 4 bases and V by 4 bases; bases with no gene match: 10. Germline-derived CDR1 and CDR2 are LNHDA and SQIVND (reference sequence). CDR3 sequence: CASSTDHRTSYNEQFF. CDR3 sequence (DNA): TGTGCCAGTAGTACCGATCATAGGACTAGTTACAATGAGCAGTTCTTC.

The gene calls are TRBV5-8 and TRBJ1-4; D ambiguous. CDR1 and CDR2 from the germline V gene are SGHTS and YDEGEE. With 0 bases removed from V and 0 bases from J, the gap between germline ends came to 9 bases. This CDR3 comprises 16 residues. This CDR3 reads CASSLAPLATNEKLFF. The CDR3 DNA sequence: TGTGCCAGCAGCTTGGCCCCCCTGGCAACTAATGAAAAACTGTTTTTT. The full variable domain, with the rest looked up from reference TRBV5-8 and TRBJ1-4, is EAGVTQSPTHLIKTRGQQATLRCSPISGHTSVYWYQQALGLGLQFLLWYDEGEERNRGNFPPRFSGRQFPNYSSELNVNALELEDSALYLCASSLAPLATNEKLFFGSGTQLSVL.

The chain is built from TRBV19 and TRBJ2-2, with D maybe TRBD2 (5 bases). Between the trimmed V and J ends, which lost 4 bases and 6 bases, there was a span of 6 bases. CDR3 length: 12 amino acids. CDR1 is LNHDA, CDR2 SQIVND, per germline (reference sequence). For the CDR3, the DNA is TGTGCCAGTAGTACGAGGGCCGGGGAGCTGTTTTTT. Translation: CASSTRAGELFF.

This clone has only a few counts. The gene calls are TRBV27 and TRBJ1-5; 10 nucleotides line up with TRBD1. CDR3 size: 14 residues. CDR1 MNHEY and CDR2 SMNVEV come from the germline V gene (reference sequence). After removal of 8 bases from V and 7 bases from J, the junction contained 8 bases not matched to a gene. In DNA form, the CDR3 reads TGTGCCAGCGCGAGGACAGGGGGGTGGCAGCCCCAGCATTTT. Translation: CASARTGGWQPQHF.

This clone appeared once. The chain links TRBV6-1 to TRBJ2-5; a weak D match, TRBD2 (6 bases). Trimming pared 5 bases from V and 7 bases from J, leaving 20 bases between. This CDR3 contains 15 residues. Looked up from germline, CDR1 is MNHNS and CDR2 is SASEGT. This chain's CDR3 is CASSPLGRDARTQYF. The CDR3 DNA follows: TGTGCCAGCAGTCCCCTGGGGCGGGACGCCAGGACCCAGTACTTC.

This clone showed up just once. The rearrangement links TRBV4-1 to TRBJ2-1; 10 nucleotides agree with TRBD2. Germline V gives CDR1 MGHRA, CDR2 YSYEKL. This CDR3 is 14 amino acids long. The junction had 2 bases not matched to a gene; V was cut back by 4 bases and J by 5 bases. CDR3 in amino acids: CASSPGLADNEQFF. The CDR3 region has the DNA TGCGCCAGCAGCCCCGGACTAGCGGACAATGAGCAGTTCTTC.

V and J are TRBV19 and TRBJ2-1; 10 bases are a match to TRBD2. CDR1 and CDR2 from the germline V gene are LNHDA and SQIVND (reference sequence). The CDR3 covers 15 residues. J gave up 6 bases and V 5 bases, and 7 bases lay outside the gene matches. DNA of the CDR3: TGTGCCAGTAGTTTTCTAGCGGGAGAAGGCAATGAGCAGTTCTTC. It codes for CASSFLAGEGNEQFF.

V is TRBV19 and J is TRBJ2-2, with 10 nucleotides matching TRBD1. CDR3 length: 14 amino acids. Germline loops: CDR1 LNHDA, CDR2 SQIVND (reference sequence). V lost 11 bases to trimming and J lost 4 bases; unmatched junction nucleotides: 7. The CDR3 region is CAGRQGASTGELFF. The CDR3 DNA follows: TGTGCCGGGAGACAGGGGGCGAGCACCGGGGAGCTGTTTTTT.